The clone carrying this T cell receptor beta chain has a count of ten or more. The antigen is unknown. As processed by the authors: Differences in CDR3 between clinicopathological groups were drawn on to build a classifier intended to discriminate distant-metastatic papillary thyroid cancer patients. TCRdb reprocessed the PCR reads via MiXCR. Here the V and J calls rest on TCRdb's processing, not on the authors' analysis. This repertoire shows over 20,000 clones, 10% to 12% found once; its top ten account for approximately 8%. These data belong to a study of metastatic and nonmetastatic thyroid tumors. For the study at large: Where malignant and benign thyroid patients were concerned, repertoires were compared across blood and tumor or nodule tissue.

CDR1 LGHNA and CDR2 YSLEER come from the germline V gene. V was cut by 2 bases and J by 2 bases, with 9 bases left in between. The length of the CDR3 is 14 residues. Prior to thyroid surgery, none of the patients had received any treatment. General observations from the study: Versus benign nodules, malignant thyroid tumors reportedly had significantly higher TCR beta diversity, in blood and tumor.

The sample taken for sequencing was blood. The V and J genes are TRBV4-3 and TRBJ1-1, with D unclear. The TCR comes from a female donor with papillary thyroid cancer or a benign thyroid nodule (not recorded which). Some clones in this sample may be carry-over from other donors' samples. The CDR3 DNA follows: TGCGCCAGCAGCCAACCGGGAATTAACACTGAAGCTTTCTTT. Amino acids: CASSQPGINTEAFF.